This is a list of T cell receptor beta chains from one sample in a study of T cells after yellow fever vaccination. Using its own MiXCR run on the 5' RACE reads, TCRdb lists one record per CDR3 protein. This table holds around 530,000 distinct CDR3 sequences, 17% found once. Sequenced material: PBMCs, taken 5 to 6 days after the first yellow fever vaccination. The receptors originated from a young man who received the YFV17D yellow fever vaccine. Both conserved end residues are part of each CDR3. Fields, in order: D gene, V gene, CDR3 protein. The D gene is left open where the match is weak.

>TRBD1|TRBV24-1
CATSEGAYGGSRRGDTQYF
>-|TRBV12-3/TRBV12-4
CASSFWGGELFF
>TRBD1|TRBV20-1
CSAWGDRGIQYF
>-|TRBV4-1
CASSYRTADNSPLHF
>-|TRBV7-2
CASSPAPQGNQPQHF
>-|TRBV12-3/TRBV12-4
CASSFTGRVSNQPQHF
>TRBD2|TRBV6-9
CASRKTSGGVQETQYF
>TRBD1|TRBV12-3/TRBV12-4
CASSPRDRGETQYF
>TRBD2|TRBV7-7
CASSSLAGGPNTGELFF
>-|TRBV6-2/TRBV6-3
CASSRVQGRDTGELFF